These T cell receptor beta chains were read from a single sample in a study of identical twins. Each CDR3 protein is one row after TCRdb ran MiXCR on the 5' RACE reads. The data contain about 150,000 distinct CDR3 sequences, approximately 4% of them singletons. The sequenced material came from memory T cells sorted from blood. Receptors were obtained from a man in his late teens or twenties in good health. Both conserved end residues are part of each CDR3. Each record gives: clone size, V gene, D gene, J gene, CDR3 DNA, CDR3 protein. The D gene is left open where the match is weak. Clone sizes are given selectively: once, few, many, or a class where the clone is expanded.

>many|TRBV24-1|NA|TRBJ2-3
TGTGCCACCAGTGATTTCGACGGGGTCCGCACAGATACGCAGTATTTT
CATSDFDGVRTDTQYF
>many|TRBV11-2|TRBD1|TRBJ2-6
TGTGCCAGCAGCTCTCGAACCGGGACAGGGAGCTCTGGGGCCAACGTCCTGACTTTC
CASSSRTGTGSSGANVLTF
>many|TRBV19|TRBD2|TRBJ2-3
TGTGCCAGTAGCGAACTAGCGGGGACGGGGGCAGATACGCAGTATTTT
CASSELAGTGADTQYF
>many|TRBV11-2|TRBD2|TRBJ2-5
TGTGCCAGCGGAGTGCAATCCGGGAGGTTCCAAGAGACCCAGTACTTC
CASGVQSGRFQETQYF
>few|TRBV7-2|TRBD1|TRBJ2-2
TGTGCCAGCAGCTTTTTAGAGGACAGGGCGCACGGGGAGCTGTTTTTT
CASSFLEDRAHGELFF
>many|TRBV7-3|NA|TRBJ1-1
TGTGCCAGCAGCCCTAACCCTGGACGGTTGAACACTGAAGCTTTCTTT
CASSPNPGRLNTEAFF
>many|TRBV7-2|NA|TRBJ2-1
TGTGCCAGCAGCCTCTCGTGGGCGGGCTACAATGAGCAGTTCTTC
CASSLSWAGYNEQFF
>many|TRBV5-5|NA|TRBJ2-1
TGTGCCAGCAGCTGGGACGGGGGTTTTAGCTCCTACAATGAGCAGTTCTTC
CASSWDGGFSSYNEQFF
>many|TRBV13|NA|TRBJ2-1
TGTGCCAGCAGCCCCGAGCGAGCGGGTCGGCGGCAGTTCTTC
CASSPERAGRRQFF
>few|TRBV18|TRBD2|TRBJ2-3
TGTGCCAGCTCACCACGAGCGGGAGGGGGAGATACGCAGTATTTT
CASSPRAGGGDTQYF
>many|TRBV20-1|NA|TRBJ2-5
TGCAGTGCTAGAGTGGGGACACACCAAGAGACCCAGTACTTC
CSARVGTHQETQYF
>few|TRBV7-6|NA|TRBJ2-1
TGTGCCAGCAGCTTAGACGTCGCCGCTAGCGATCGTGAGCAGTTCTTC
CASSLDVAASDREQFF
>many|TRBV18|NA|TRBJ2-7
TGTGCCAGCTCACCAGCCTCGTCCTTCGGCTACGAGCAGTACTTC
CASSPASSFGYEQYF
>NA|TRBV5-4|NA|TRBJ1-2
TGTGCCAGCAGCTTTCGCTCTGGCTACACCTTC
CASSFRSGYTF
>many|TRBV7-2|TRBD2|TRBJ2-3
TGTGCCAGCAGCTTAGGCGGGAGAGGGTACACAGATACGCAGTATTTT
CASSLGGRGYTDTQYF
>many|TRBV12-3/TRBV12-4|NA|TRBJ2-1
TGTGCCAGCGGGGTGGGTGAGCAGTTCTTC
CASGVGEQFF
>many|TRBV9|NA|TRBJ2-1
TGTGCCAGCAGCGTAGTGGGGTATGGTGAGCAGTTCTTC
CASSVVGYGEQFF
>many|TRBV12-3/TRBV12-4|NA|TRBJ2-5
TGTGCCAGCAGTTTAGGACCAAAGGGGACCCAGTACTTC
CASSLGPKGTQYF
>many|TRBV19|TRBD2|TRBJ2-4
TGTGCCAGTGGTACAGGATATCCTAGCGGGAACATAGCCAAAAACATTCAGTACTTC
CASGTGYPSGNIAKNIQYF
>many|TRBV7-9|TRBD2|TRBJ2-3
TGTGCCAGCAATTGGCGGGAGCGCACAGATACGCAGTATTTT
CASNWRERTDTQYF
>many|TRBV7-6|NA|TRBJ2-3
TGTGCCAGCACCCTGGGACACCACAAAAGCACAGATACGCAGTATTTT
CASTLGHHKSTDTQYF
>many|TRBV28|NA|TRBJ2-7
TGTGCCAGCAAGGCCGGGGGCCCTATCGGCTACGAGCAGTACTTC
CASKAGGPIGYEQYF
>many|TRBV6-1|TRBD1|TRBJ1-4
TGTGCCAGCAGGGGACCGGGACAGGCCAATGAAAAACTGTTTTTT
CASRGPGQANEKLFF
>many|TRBV5-1|TRBD1|TRBJ2-1
TGCGCCAGCAGCTTGCACGGAAGGGGGCCGGTAAATGAGCAGTTCTTC
CASSLHGRGPVNEQFF
>few|TRBV27|NA|TRBJ1-2
TGTGCCAGCTCTGGGTCCCATTATACGGGCTACACCTTC
CASSGSHYTGYTF
>many|TRBV4-3|TRBD2|TRBJ2-1
TGCGCCAGCAGTTTAGCGGGAGTAATCAATGAGCAGTTCTTC
CASSLAGVINEQFF
>many|TRBV29-1|NA|TRBJ2-3
TGCAGCTCCTCCGAGTCAGATACGCAGTATTTT
CSSSESDTQYF
>many|TRBV24-1|TRBD1|TRBJ1-1
TGTGCCACCAGTGATGCGGGACAGGGGGGGAGGAACACTGAAGCTTTCTTT
CATSDAGQGGRNTEAFF
>many|TRBV6-4|TRBD2|TRBJ2-3
TGTGCCAGCAGTGCGGCTAGCGGGAGAGCAGATACGCAGTATTTT
CASSAASGRADTQYF
>many|TRBV28|NA|TRBJ2-5
TGTGCCAGCAGTTTATTCCGCGGTACCCAGTACTTC
CASSLFRGTQYF
>many|TRBV20-1|TRBD1|TRBJ1-1
TGCAGTGTTCTGTGGTGGGGCTCCGGGACAGGGACCTTCACTGAAGCTTTCTTT
CSVLWWGSGTGTFTEAFF
>many|TRBV7-2|NA|TRBJ2-5
TGTGCCAGCAGCTTAAGGGGTTACAGCGAGACCCAGTACTTC
CASSLRGYSETQYF
>many|TRBV7-9|NA|TRBJ2-6
TGTGCCAGCAGCCCCGTAACACGAGGCGGTGGGGCCAACGTCCTGACTTTC
CASSPVTRGGGANVLTF
>many|TRBV27|NA|TRBJ2-3
TGTGCCAGCAGTTTATCGGTAGTAAACCGAAGAGATACGCAGTATTTT
CASSLSVVNRRDTQYF
>many|TRBV4-3|NA|TRBJ2-7
TGCGCCAGCAGCCAAGGTCACGGGAGCTCCTACGAGCAGTACTTC
CASSQGHGSSYEQYF
>NA|TRBV7-8|NA|TRBJ2-3
TGTGCCAGCAGCTTATTTTTGCGACGACACACAGATACGCAGTATTTT
CASSLFLRRHTDTQYF
>NA|TRBV29-1|NA|TRBJ2-2
TGCAGCGTTCGGGAGCAGATTAACACCGGGGAGCTGTTTTTT
CSVREQINTGELFF
>many|TRBV5-1|TRBD2|TRBJ2-7
TGCGCCAGCAGTTCCGTAACTAGCGGGAGTATCGAGCAGTACTTC
CASSSVTSGSIEQYF